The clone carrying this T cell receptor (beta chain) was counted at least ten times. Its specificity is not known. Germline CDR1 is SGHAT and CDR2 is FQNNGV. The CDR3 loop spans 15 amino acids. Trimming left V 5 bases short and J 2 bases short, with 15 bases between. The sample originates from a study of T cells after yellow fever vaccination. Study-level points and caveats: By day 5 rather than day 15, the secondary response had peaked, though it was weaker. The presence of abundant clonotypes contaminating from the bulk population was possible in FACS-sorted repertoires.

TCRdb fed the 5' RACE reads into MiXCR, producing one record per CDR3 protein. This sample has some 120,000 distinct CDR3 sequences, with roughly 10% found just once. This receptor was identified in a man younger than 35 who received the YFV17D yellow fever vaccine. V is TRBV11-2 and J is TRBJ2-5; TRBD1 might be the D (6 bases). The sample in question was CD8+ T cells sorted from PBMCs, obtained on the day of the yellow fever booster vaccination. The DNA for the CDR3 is TGTGCCAGCAGCGCGGCAGGGGTCACACAAGAGACCCAGTACTTC. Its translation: CASSAAGVTQETQYF.